The clone carrying this TCR beta chain appeared a few times. This CDR3 contains 12 residues. From germline, CDR1 is SGHAT and CDR2 FQNNGV. Trimming took off 5 bases at V and 9 bases at J, with 11 bases between the two ends. The sample comes from a study of T cells after yellow fever vaccination. TCRdb reanalysed the 5' RACE reads using MiXCR and keeps one entry per CDR3 protein. The profile covers under 700,000 distinct CDR3 sequences, with around 17% appearing a single time and 15% to 20% taken by the ten largest. The TCR comes from a man younger than 35 who received the YFV17D yellow fever vaccine. The V gene is TRBV11-2, the J gene TRBJ2-1; D remains unclear. The sample here was PBMCs, taken 5 days after the first yellow fever vaccination. CDR3 residues: CASSEDRSEQFF. CDR3 sequence (DNA): TGTGCCAGCAGCGAAGACCGGAGTGAGCAGTTCTTC.